The present T cell receptor beta chain was sequenced within a study of cytomegalovirus exposure and HLA in healthy donors. Study details: In a previous analysis, around 110 million unique TCR beta sequences were found from 170 million or so T cells. For the approximately 400 genotyped donors, approximately 83% fell within the Caucasian-associated ancestry cluster.

PCR employed 60 Vbeta and 13 Jbeta primers. Generated by immunoSEQ multiplex PCR, the TCRdb table keeps only in-frame clones and is missing some. Of about 190,000 clones listed, roughly 80% are singletons. Overall study findings and caveats: Most of the TCR beta V segments (in an earlier analysis) were productive either about 87% or about 30% of the time.

Looked up from germline, CDR1 is SGHDT and CDR2 is YYEEEE. The CDR3 has 14 amino acids. V lost 4 bases, J lost 1 base, and 8 bases lay in between. Comment on this clone: Its antigen is not known.

The clonotype originates from a young woman in good health and CMV-seronegative. The sample taken for sequencing was PBMCs. The gene calls are TRBV5-6 and TRBJ2-2, with D unclear. The CDR3 region is CASSLRQNTGELFF. The CDR3 coding sequence is TGTGCCAGCAGCCTCAGGCAGAACACCGGGGAGCTGTTTTTT.